This TCR beta chain appears in the sequencing data of a study of neoadjuvant nivolumab and ipilimumab in lung cancer. Findings of the study overall: Resected tumors had greater TCR richness and clonality than uninvolved lung. From pretherapy to surgery, tumor richness and clonality rose with dual therapy.

The protocol was immunoSEQ multiplex PCR, while the TCRdb copy is restricted to in-frame clones and leaves out a portion. The sample has about 15,000 clones, roughly 75% seen once; the top ten hold almost 25%. For this clone: Its antigen is not known.

The junction had 7 bases not matched to a gene; V was cut back by 5 bases and J by 7 bases. The CDR3 is made up of 15 amino acids. Germline V gene lookup returns CDR1 SGHTA and CDR2 FQGNSA. This sequence joins TRBV7-2 and TRBJ2-1; TRBD2 aligns across 11 bases. The clonotype was recovered from an adult with non-small cell lung cancer. Source: peripheral blood, taken after neoadjuvant nivolumab, alone or with ipilimumab, at or shortly before surgery. Written as DNA, the CDR3 is TGTGCCAGCAGCCGAACTAGCGGGAGTTTGAATGAGCAGTTCTTC. Translation gives CASSRTSGSLNEQFF.